A single sample is the source of the 3 T cell receptor beta chains below, sequenced in a study of radiotherapy plus CTLA-4 blockade in lung cancer. Repertoires were generated with immunoSEQ multiplex PCR, while TCRdb's copy carries only in-frame clones and drops some. In the table there are about 45,000 clones, approximately 76% of which are singletons. The sample here was peripheral blood, taken from a patient treated with radiotherapy plus ipilimumab. These TCRs come from a human donor with non-small cell lung cancer who had stable disease on radiotherapy plus ipilimumab.

This sequence joins TRBV10-3 and TRBJ2-2, with D possibly being TRBD1 or TRBD2 (5 bases each). V lost 7 bases and J lost 2, with 14 bases in between. From germline, CDR1 is ENHRY and CDR2 SYGVKD. The CDR3 runs 15 residues. The CDR3 DNA sequence: TGTGCCATCACCACGAAGGGGACCAACACCGGGGAGCTGTTTTTT. Protein: CAITTKGTNTGELFF.

The chain couples TRBV7-2 to TRBJ2-3; D is unclear. Germline CDR1 is SGHTA and CDR2 is FQGNSA. The ends were cut back, 4 bases at V and 5 bases at J, with 4 bases in the middle. The CDR3 is 11 amino acids. The CDR3 DNA reads as TGTGCCAGCAGCTACAGAGATACGCAGTATTTT. Translation: CASSYRDTQYF.

The chain is built from TRBV4-2 and TRBJ2-3; TRBD2 aligns across 7 bases. V gave up 0 bases and J gave up 8 bases; unmatched junction bases: 11. CDR3 length equals 16 residues. Germline V gene data show CDR1 as LGHNA and CDR2 as YNFKEQ. The CDR3 is CASSQDSVSSGGTQYF. The CDR3 DNA is TGTGCCAGCAGCCAAGATAGTGTATCTAGCGGCGGTACGCAGTATTTT.